A selection of T cell receptor beta chains follows, all from one sample in a study of blood T cell repertoires in COVID-19. The protocol was immunoSEQ multiplex PCR, while the TCRdb copy is restricted to in-frame clones and leaves out a portion. Among roughly 100,000 clones listed, around four fifths were seen once. Specimen: peripheral blood. The receptors were gathered from a man between 35 and 55 years old with active or convalescent COVID-19. The CDR3 runs from the conserved cysteine through the conserved F or W. Each record gives: V gene, J gene, D gene, clone size, CDR3 DNA, CDR3 protein. The D gene is left open where the match is weak. Size is omitted from some rows. Given values are once, few, many or a class for expanded clones.

TRBV4-1,TRBJ1-1,-,-,TGCGCCAGCAGCCAAGGTATCGACATTCCCGAAGCTTTCTTT,CASSQGIDIPEAFF
TRBV20-1,TRBJ2-3,-,-,TGCAGTGCTACTCTCACAGATACGCAGTATTTT,CSATLTDTQYF
TRBV7-9,TRBJ1-1,TRBD1,-,TGTGCCAGCAGCTGGACAGGGCTTGAGGGGGCTTTCTTT,CASSWTGLEGAFF
TRBV14,TRBJ1-2,-,-,TGTGCCAGCAGCCGCACACAGGACTATGGCTACACCTTC,CASSRTQDYGYTF
TRBV3-1/TRBV3-2,TRBJ2-7,-,-,TGTGCCAGCAGCCAAGCCATCTACGAGCAGTACTTC,CASSQAIYEQYF
TRBV7-2,TRBJ2-7,-,once,TGTGCCAGCAGCCCCATCCCCCTAAGATCCTACGAGCAGTACTTC,CASSPIPLRSYEQYF
TRBV5-5,TRBJ1-4,-,-,TGTGCCAGCAGCTTGGTTCAGGGTGGCGAAAAACTGTTTTTT,CASSLVQGGEKLFF
TRBV19,TRBJ1-3,-,-,TGTGCCAGTAGTATGGGACAACAGGGAAACACCATATATTTT,CASSMGQQGNTIYF
TRBV5-1,TRBJ1-5,-,-,TGCGCCAGCAGCCCCGGGACTGAAGATCAGCCCCAGCATTTT,CASSPGTEDQPQHF
TRBV12-3/TRBV12-4,TRBJ2-2,-,once,TGTGCCAGCAGTTTGCGGACAGCCGGGGAGCTGTTTTTT,CASSLRTAGELFF
TRBV10-3,TRBJ2-1,TRBD1,-,TGTGCCATCAGGACCCCGGGACAGTCCTACAATGAGCAGTTCTTC,CAIRTPGQSYNEQFF
TRBV3-1/TRBV3-2,TRBJ2-3,TRBD2,once,TGTGCCAGCTCTGGGACTAGCGGGGGGGCCGGCACAGATACGCAGTATTTT,CASSGTSGGAGTDTQYF
TRBV10-3,TRBJ2-1,TRBD2,-,TGTGCCATCAGGGATCTCGAGCGGGGGTTAAGTGAGCAGTTCTTC,CAIRDLERGLSEQFF
TRBV7-2,TRBJ1-6,TRBD1,-,TGTGCCAGCAGCTACGACAGGGGAAGTAATTCACCCCTCCACTTT,CASSYDRGSNSPLHF
TRBV19,TRBJ1-6,TRBD1,-,TGTGCCAGTAGTATAGACATGGGACAGCTATCGAATTCACCCCTCCACTTT,CASSIDMGQLSNSPLHF
TRBV6-5,TRBJ2-2,TRBD2,-,TGTGCCAGCAGGTCCGGGACTAGGGGCACCGGGGAGCTGTTTTTT,CASRSGTRGTGELFF
TRBV11-2,TRBJ1-3,-,few,TGTGCCAGCAGCTTTTCAGACTCCTCTGGAAACACCATATATTTT,CASSFSDSSGNTIYF
TRBV2,TRBJ1-4,TRBD1,-,TGTGCCAACGGACAGGGGGGGGAAAAACTGTTTTTT,CANGQGGEKLFF
TRBV25-1,TRBJ2-1,-,once,TGTGCCAGCAGTGAAACCCTCATTGACAGCGCTGAGCAGTTCTTC,CASSETLIDSAEQFF
TRBV14,TRBJ2-1,TRBD2,-,TGTGCCAGCAGCGGAAGACTAGCGGGGGAAAACAATGAGCAGTTCTTC,CASSGRLAGENNEQFF
TRBV11-1,TRBJ1-2,-,-,TGTGCCAGCAGCCCCCCCCAGGGGCCCTATGGCTACACCTTC,CASSPPQGPYGYTF
TRBV18,TRBJ2-3,-,-,TGTGCCAGCTCACCGCGAGGGACAATCGCTAGCACAGATACGCAGTATTTT,CASSPRGTIASTDTQYF
TRBV6-2/TRBV6-3,TRBJ2-1,TRBD2,-,TGTGCCAGCAGTTACGGTGGGACTAGCGGATATGAGCAGTTCTTC,CASSYGGTSGYEQFF
TRBV2,TRBJ2-7,TRBD1,few,TGTGCCAGCAGGGAGACAGGGTTCGGCTACGAGCAGTACTTC,CASRETGFGYEQYF
TRBV3-1/TRBV3-2,TRBJ1-1,TRBD1,-,TGTGCCAGCAGCGCCCGGGACAGGAACACTGAAGCTTTCTTT,CASSARDRNTEAFF
TRBV5-4,TRBJ2-2,-,-,TGTGCCAGCAGCTTGCAGGTTAACACCGGGGAGCTGTTTTTT,CASSLQVNTGELFF
TRBV4-1,TRBJ2-1,-,-,TGCGCCAGCAGCCAAGAATCACAGGGGGGGTACAATGAGCAGTTCTTC,CASSQESQGGYNEQFF
TRBV2,TRBJ2-7,TRBD2,-,TGTGCCAGCAGTACGCGGACTAGCCCCTACGAGCAGTACTTC,CASSTRTSPYEQYF
TRBV5-8,TRBJ2-5,TRBD1,-,TGTGCCAGCAGCTCCTGGAAGGGACAGGGGGGGGAGACCCAGTACTTC,CASSSWKGQGGETQYF
TRBV10-3,TRBJ1-4,TRBD1,-,TGTGCCACCGGGACAGGGGACTATGAAAAACTGTTTTTT,CATGTGDYEKLFF
TRBV19,TRBJ1-4,-,once,TGTGCCAGTAGCGAACAAGGACTCACCCTGAGTGAAAAACTGTTTTTT,CASSEQGLTLSEKLFF
TRBV5-5,TRBJ1-1,-,-,TGTGCCAGCAGCTTGCGGGCAGGGGCGAGGGGTGGGACTGAAGCTTTCTTT,CASSLRAGARGGTEAFF
TRBV7-2,TRBJ1-3,-,-,TGTGCCAGCAGCCCAAGGGGAGGGTCTGGAAACACCATATATTTT,CASSPRGGSGNTIYF
TRBV19,TRBJ1-2,TRBD1,-,TGTGCCAGTAGTAAGAAACAGGGGAACTATGGCTACACCTTC,CASSKKQGNYGYTF
TRBV3-1/TRBV3-2,TRBJ1-6,-,-,TGTGCCAGCACTAAGAATCGCAGGGTGAATTCACCCCTCCACTTT,CASTKNRRVNSPLHF
TRBV27,TRBJ1-5,-,-,TGTGCCAGCAGTTTCTCTATAGGGGGTCAGCCCCAGCATTTT,CASSFSIGGQPQHF
TRBV19,TRBJ2-7,TRBD2,-,TGTGCCAGTAGTATAGGGGGGACTAGCGGATACGAGCAGTACTTC,CASSIGGTSGYEQYF
TRBV18,TRBJ2-7,-,-,TGTGCCAGCTCCCCCGGACGGGAAAGCCACGAGCAGTACTTC,CASSPGRESHEQYF
TRBV19,TRBJ1-2,-,-,TGTGCCAGTAAGGTGTCAGGGGTCGGCTATGGCTACACCTTC,CASKVSGVGYGYTF
TRBV6-5,TRBJ2-2,TRBD2,-,TGTGCCAGCAGCTACCGGGGGGATGACACCGGGGAGCTGTTTTTT,CASSYRGDDTGELFF
TRBV6-5,TRBJ1-2,-,-,TGTGCCAGCAGTTACGGTCGGGGTGGCTACACCTTC,CASSYGRGGYTF
TRBV3-1/TRBV3-2,TRBJ1-3,TRBD1,-,TGTGCCACCTCACCCCGGGACAGAGGAAACACCATATATTTT,CATSPRDRGNTIYF
TRBV15,TRBJ2-1,-,once,TGTGCCACCAGCAGAGAGATAAGCGGCGGCCTCTACAATGAGCAGTTCTTC,CATSREISGGLYNEQFF
TRBV7-6,TRBJ2-1,TRBD1,-,TGTGCCAGCAGCTCCGGGGACAGGGTTGGGGATGAGCAGTTCTTC,CASSSGDRVGDEQFF
TRBV6-5,TRBJ2-5,-,-,TGTGCCAGCAGTTACGGTCAGGGGGGCGGAGAGACCCAGTACTTC,CASSYGQGGGETQYF